The 11 T cell receptor beta chains below were found in one sample sequenced in a study of cytomegalovirus exposure and HLA in healthy donors. 60 Vbeta and 13 Jbeta primers were used in PCR. The assay was immunoSEQ multiplex PCR, and TCRdb's table has in-frame clones only and misses some. This table lists about 88,000 clones. The sample taken for sequencing was PBMCs. The receptors come from a girl aged 5 to 17 in good health and CMV-seropositive.

The genes are TRBV30 and TRBJ1-1; D is undetermined. CDR3 length: 13 amino acids. V was trimmed by 3 bases and J by 0 bases, leaving 8 bases between them. Germline CDR1 is GTSNPN and CDR2 is SVGIG (reference sequence). The CDR3, as DNA: TGTGCCTGGAGGACGGGGATGAACACTGAAGCTTTCTTT. Its protein product is CAWRTGMNTEAFF.

The chain employs TRBV18 and TRBJ2-1; tentative D call: TRBD1 (7 bases). Germline CDR1 and CDR2: KGHSH and LQKENI. Trimming shortened V by 5 bases and J by 0 bases, and 14 bases separated the two germline ends. The CDR3 consists of 16 residues. The CDR3 sequence is CASSAGQQGSYNEQFF. The CDR3 region has the DNA TGTGCCAGCTCAGCGGGACAGCAAGGCTCCTACAATGAGCAGTTCTTC.

J is TRBJ1-2 and V is TRBV7-9; no reliable D call. The germline V gene has CDR1 SEHNR and CDR2 FQNEAQ (reference sequence). V was shortened by 1 base and J by 0 bases, with 15 bases between the two germline ends. The CDR3 contains 17 residues. The CDR3: CASSLGPALAANYGYTF. CDR3 bases: TGTGCCAGCAGCTTAGGTCCTGCGTTAGCGGCTAACTATGGCTACACCTTC.

This chain connects TRBV5-1 to TRBJ1-3, with TRBD1 identical over 7 bases. V dropped 3 bases and J dropped 7; count of bases not matched to a gene: 7. Germline V gene data show CDR1 as SGHRS and CDR2 as YFSETQ. This CDR3 spans 14 amino acids. CDR3 loop: CASSSLSGGNTIYF. The CDR3 region has the DNA TGCGCCAGCAGCTCCCTTTCAGGGGGGAACACCATATATTTT.

J is TRBJ2-5 and V is TRBV29-1, with TRBD2 identical over 10 bases. Trimming cost V 5 bases and J 0 bases; bases outside gene matches: 9. CDR1 is SQVTM and CDR2 is ANQGSEA in the germline V gene. The CDR3 is 16 residues long. The CDR3 loop is CSVQGLAGAYQETQYF. Here the CDR3 DNA reads TGCAGCGTTCAGGGCCTAGCGGGGGCGTACCAAGAGACCCAGTACTTC. Complete variable domain (other parts from reference TRBV29-1 and TRBJ2-5): SAVISQKPSRDICQRGTSLTIQCQVDSQVTMMFWYRQQPGQSLTLIATANQGSEATYESGFVIDKFPISRPNLTFSTLTVSNMSPEDSSIYLCSVQGLAGAYQETQYFGPGTRLLVL.

This chain connects TRBV4-2 to TRBJ1-6; possible D gene TRBD1, 5 bases. V was shortened by 0 bases and J by 6 bases, with 12 bases between the two germline ends. The CDR3 totals 16 residues. Germline assignment: CDR1 LGHNA and CDR2 YNFKEQ. CDR3 protein: CASSQEYTGPNSPLHF. The CDR3 coding sequence is TGTGCCAGCAGCCAAGAGTATACAGGACCTAATTCACCCCTCCACTTT.

V gene TRBV7-8 combines with J gene TRBJ2-7; maybe TRBD2 (6 bases). V was clipped by 5 bases and J by 9 bases, with 17 bases between them. The CDR3 totals 13 residues. Germline V gives CDR1 SGHVS, CDR2 FQNEAQ. The chain's CDR3 is CASSPPGRSGQYV. CDR3 bases: TGTGCCAGCAGCCCCCCAGGGAGGTCGGGGCAGTACGTC.

The genes are TRBV5-1 and TRBJ2-7; D unresolved. Germline loops: CDR1 SGHRS, CDR2 YFSETQ. This CDR3 is built from 13 residues. Trimming removed 0 bases at V and 2 bases at J, with 6 bases between. CDR3 bases: TGCGCCAGCAGCTTGGACGGAGCCTACGAGCAGTACTTC. This translates into CASSLDGAYEQYF. Variable domain in full (rest from reference TRBV5-1 and TRBJ2-7): KAGVTQTPRYLIKTRGQQVTLSCSPISGHRSVSWYQQTPGQGLQFLFEYFSETQRNKGNFPGRFSGRQFSNSRSEMNVSTLELGDSALYLCASSLDGAYEQYFGPGTRLTVT.

The V and J genes are TRBV29-1 and TRBJ2-2, with TRBD1 matching 8 bases. Trimming removed 0 bases from V and 2 bases from J; junction bases left unmatched: 5. CDR3 size: 16 residues. Germline values: CDR1 SQVTM, CDR2 ANQGSEA. CDR3 in amino acids: CSVEERDRGNTGELFF. The CDR3 coding sequence is TGCAGCGTTGAAGAGAGAGACAGGGGTAACACCGGGGAGCTGTTTTTT.

V and J are TRBV9 and TRBJ2-7; TRBD1 aligns across 11 bases. V was pared by 4 bases and J by 2 bases, with 5 bases of the junction left unmatched. This CDR3 is 15 amino acids long. Germline lookup yields CDR1 SGDLS and CDR2 YYNGEE. CDR3 DNA sequence: TGTGCCAGCAGCTCCGGACAGGGGGCTACCTACGAGCAGTACTTC. This translates into CASSSGQGATYEQYF.

The V call is TRBV28, the J call TRBJ2-7; D uncertain. CDR1 is MDHEN, CDR2 SYDVKM, per germline. The CDR3 has 18 residues. V was pared by 5 bases and J by 4 bases, with 27 bases between. The CDR3 loop is CASSPTPVLTANRYEQYF. The CDR3 DNA reads TGTGCCAGCAGTCCGACCCCTGTGCTAACAGCCAATAGGTACGAGCAGTACTTC.